One sample yielded the 32 T cell receptor beta chains listed below, sequenced in a study of shared clonotypes between healthy human individuals. Clones were sequenced by immunoSEQ multiplex PCR, and TCRdb holds only the in-frame ones, with some missing. The data contain under 120,000 clones, less than 80% of them seen just once; the ten biggest clones take up about 25%. Specimen: memory CD8+ T cells sorted from blood. Subset specified: CD45RO+ cells pooled with CCR7-negative TemRA cells. These receptors came from a woman aged 25 to 45 in good health.

Many counts were recorded for this clone. The junction does not match germline at one end; this may be a read error. The chain links TRBV7-9 to TRBJ2-7; no reliable D call. From germline, CDR1 is SEHNR and CDR2 FQNEAQ (reference sequence). The CDR3 has 13 residues. DNA for the CDR3: TGTGCCAGCAGCTTAGGGACCTCCGACGAGCAGTACTTC. The encoded protein is CASSLGTSDEQYF.

The gene calls are TRBV11-2 and TRBJ2-7, with TRBD1 as a possible D gene (6 bases). This CDR3 has 13 residues. V was shortened by 6 bases and J by 6 bases, with 15 bases between the two germline ends. Germline CDR1 SGHAT, CDR2 FQNNGV. The CDR3 bases are TGTGCCAGCAGACGGGACACCCCTGGCGAGCAGTACTTC. It yields the protein CASRRDTPGEQYF.

This clone was counted once. V and J are TRBV5-5 and TRBJ2-3, with 8 bases matching TRBD1. This CDR3 region has 16 residues. The J segment lost 3 bases and the V segment lost 4 bases, leaving 10 bases of the junction unmatched. Germline loops: CDR1 SGHKS, CDR2 YYEKEE (reference sequence). The CDR3: CASSQDYRGWTDTQYF. CDR3 coding DNA: TGTGCCAGCAGCCAAGATTACAGGGGGTGGACAGATACGCAGTATTTT.

The chain uses TRBV2 and TRBJ2-5; TRBD1 aligns across 9 bases. Per the germline V gene, CDR1 is SNHLY and CDR2 is FYNNEI. The CDR3 is 15 amino acids. The trim removed 5 bases at V and 1 base at J, leaving 5 bases unmatched. The CDR3 coding sequence is TGTGCCAGCAGTTCCGAGGGACAGGGCCAAGAGACCCAGTACTTC. Translated: CASSSEGQGQETQYF.

This chain links TRBV9 with TRBJ2-7, with D possibly being TRBD1 (6 bases). The length of the CDR3 is 14 residues. V lost 4 bases, J lost 3 bases, and 14 bases lay in between. Germline-derived CDR1 and CDR2 are SGDLS and YYNGEE. Here the CDR3 DNA reads TGTGCCAGCAGCCCTAAGACAGGATTCTACGAGCAGTACTTC. Its translation is CASSPKTGFYEQYF.

This clone was counted between two and nine times. The DNA of the CDR3 is TGTGCCAGCGGGTATGGCTACACCTTC. It is translated as CASGYGYTF. The chain combines TRBV28 with TRBJ1-2; D remains ambiguous. V was clipped by 8 bases and J by 5 bases, with 3 bases between them. Germline assignment: CDR1 MDHEN and CDR2 SYDVKM. The CDR3 extends over 9 amino acids.

V and J are TRBV7-2 and TRBJ2-7, with TRBD2 matching over 10 bases. Per germline, CDR1 SGHTA and CDR2 FQGNSA. V lost 5 bases to trimming and J lost 3 bases; unmatched junction nucleotides: 19. This CDR3 has 19 amino acids. CDR3 sequence: CASSPGQVVSSGSLYEQYF. The DNA of the CDR3 is TGTGCCAGCAGCCCCGGACAGGTAGTATCTAGCGGGAGCCTCTACGAGCAGTACTTC. The full variable domain, completed using reference TRBV7-2 and TRBJ2-7, is GAGVSQSPSNKVTEKGKDVELRCDPISGHTALYWYRQSLGQGLEFLIYFQGNSAPDKSGLPSDRFSAERTGGSVSTLTIQRTQQEDSAVYLCASSPGQVVSSGSLYEQYFGPGTRLTVT.

The V call is TRBV9, the J call TRBJ2-2; tentative D call: TRBD2 (6 bases). Trimming removed 3 bases from V and 8 bases from J, with 20 bases in between. Germline V lookup: CDR1 SGDLS, CDR2 YYNGEE. The CDR3 loop spans 16 amino acids. The CDR3 region is CASSAPTGLHDGELFF. As DNA, the CDR3 is TGTGCCAGCAGCGCACCAACGGGACTCCACGATGGGGAGCTGTTTTTT.

This chain links TRBV4-1 with TRBJ2-7; 11 bases line up with TRBD2. V gave up 4 bases and J gave up 2 bases; unmatched junction bases: 16. This CDR3 comprises 19 residues. Germline V gene data show CDR1 as MGHRA and CDR2 as YSYEKL. This CDR3 is CASSLTPHWGTSGTYEQYF. The CDR3 nucleotides are TGCGCCAGCAGCCTTACCCCCCATTGGGGGACTAGCGGAACCTACGAGCAGTACTTC.

In its sample, this clone was seen a few times. The chain employs TRBV4-1 and TRBJ2-5; tentatively, D is TRBD1 or TRBD2 (5 bases each). V was shortened by 1 base and J by 4 bases, with 7 bases between the two germline ends. Per the germline V gene, CDR1 is MGHRA and CDR2 is YSYEKL. The CDR3 extends over 13 amino acids. The CDR3: CASSQVGGETQYF. The CDR3 DNA follows: TGCGCCAGCAGCCAAGTTGGGGGAGAGACCCAGTACTTC.

The chain links TRBV19 to TRBJ1-1; D not certain. This CDR3 comprises 12 residues. The V end lost 3 bases, the J end lost 6 bases, and 8 bases lay between the germline ends. Germline CDR1 and CDR2: LNHDA and SQIVND (reference sequence). The CDR3 bases are TGTGCCAGTAGTATCGGGAGATCTGAAGCTTTCTTT. This sequence encodes CASSIGRSEAFF.

The gene calls are TRBV5-1 and TRBJ2-2, with 11 bases matching TRBD1. V lost 3 bases and J lost 4; bases outside the gene matches: 5. The CDR3 loop spans 16 amino acids. Germline CDR1 SGHRS, CDR2 YFSETQ. The CDR3 sequence is CASSSPGQGVTGELFF. The CDR3 DNA reads TGCGCCAGCAGCTCCCCGGGACAGGGGGTCACCGGGGAGCTGTTTTTT.

Of note for this clone: A read error may produce the germline difference seen at one junction end. V usage is TRBV6-6 and J usage is TRBJ2-7; D tentatively reads TRBD1 or TRBD2 (5 bases each). Germline V gene lookup returns CDR1 MNHNY and CDR2 SVGAGI (reference sequence). The CDR3 spans 15 residues. As DNA, the CDR3 is TGTGTCAGCAGTTACAATGGGGGTCTGACCTACGAGCAGTACTTC. It yields the protein CVSSYNGGLTYEQYF.

J is TRBJ1-2 and V is TRBV5-6, with D tentatively TRBD1 (5 bases). The germline gives CDR1 SGHDT, CDR2 YYEEEE. V was trimmed by 4 bases and J by 0 bases, leaving 10 bases between them. The CDR3 runs 14 residues. The CDR3 is CASSTSTANYGYTF. For the CDR3, the DNA is TGTGCCAGCAGCACCTCGACAGCTAACTATGGCTACACCTTC. The variable domain in full, completed from reference TRBV5-6 and TRBJ1-2, reads DAGVTQSPTHLIKTRGQQVTLRCSPKSGHDTVSWYQQALGQGPQFIFQYYEEEERQRGNFPDRFSGHQFPNYSSELNVNALLLGDSALYLCASSTSTANYGYTFGSGTRLTVV.

This clone has a count of ten or more. The rearrangement uses TRBV7-8 and TRBJ2-2, with 8 bases fitting TRBD2. The CDR3 has 17 amino acids. The junction had 5 bases not matched to a gene; V was cut back by 1 base and J by 1 base. CDR1 and CDR2 (germline): SGHVS, FQNEAQ. This CDR3 is CASSLESSGQNTGELFF. The CDR3 nucleotides are TGTGCCAGCAGCTTAGAGTCTAGCGGGCAGAACACCGGGGAGCTGTTTTTT.

The chain joins TRBV9 to TRBJ1-1, with unresolved D. Trimming removed 3 bases from V and 2 bases from J, with 8 bases in between. The CDR3 is made up of 13 amino acids. Germline CDR1 reads SGDLS; CDR2 reads YYNGEE. The CDR3: CASSGRANTEAFF. CDR3 sequence (DNA): TGTGCCAGCAGCGGAAGGGCTAACACTGAAGCTTTCTTT.

This chain links TRBV5-1 with TRBJ2-3; maybe TRBD2 (6 bases). Per the germline V gene, CDR1 is SGHRS and CDR2 is YFSETQ. The CDR3 runs 16 residues. The V end lost 3 bases, the J end lost 0 bases, and 14 bases lay between the germline ends. CDR3 loop: CASSSNLAISTDTQYF. The CDR3 bases are TGCGCCAGCAGCTCGAATCTAGCGATTAGCACAGATACGCAGTATTTT.

The chain has TRBV28 and TRBJ2-5; D unclear. CDR1 and CDR2 from the germline V gene are MDHEN and SYDVKM. CDR3 length: 13 amino acids. Trimming cost V 3 bases and J 0 bases, with 5 bases left between them. The CDR3 loop reads CASSFQYQETQYF. Written as DNA, the CDR3 is TGTGCCAGCAGTTTTCAGTACCAAGAGACCCAGTACTTC.

The rearrangement joins TRBV11-2 to TRBJ2-1; 9 positions match TRBD2. The CDR3 sequence is 16 residues long. The V segment lost 3 bases and the J segment 6 bases; nucleotides outside the gene matches: 9. Germline V gives CDR1 SGHAT, CDR2 FQNNGV. The chain's CDR3 is CASSFMATSGPNEQFF. The CDR3 DNA follows: TGTGCCAGCAGCTTTATGGCGACTAGCGGCCCCAATGAGCAGTTCTTC.

The gene calls are TRBV10-2 and TRBJ2-1; 11 nucleotides agree with TRBD1. The trim removed 3 bases at V and 6 bases at J, leaving 4 bases unmatched. The CDR3 runs to 15 residues. Per germline, CDR1 WSHSY and CDR2 SAAADI. The CDR3 DNA follows: TGCGCCAGCAGTGATGGACAGGGGGCTCGCAATGAGCAGTTCTTC. Amino acids: CASSDGQGARNEQFF.

The sample holds many counts of this clone. The chain joins TRBV6-1 to TRBJ2-5; D gene unclear. Deletions cut 2 bases from V and 0 bases from J, with 7 bases between. Germline V gene sequence: CDR1 MNHNS, CDR2 SASEGT. This CDR3 contains 14 residues. This CDR3 is CASSESRYQETQYF. The CDR3 bases are TGTGCCAGCAGTGAATCTAGGTACCAAGAGACCCAGTACTTC.

The gene calls are TRBV28 and TRBJ2-7, with 10 positions matching TRBD1. V was clipped by 5 bases and J by 3 bases; unmatched bases: 10. The CDR3 has 16 residues. CDR1 and CDR2 from the germline V gene are MDHEN and SYDVKM. The CDR3 bases are TGTGCCAGCAGTACGGGACAGGGGATGAGCTTCTACGAGCAGTACTTC. Its translation: CASSTGQGMSFYEQYF.

The rearrangement joins TRBV4-2 to TRBJ1-5; D not resolved. V shed 0 bases and J shed 7 bases, with 13 bases lying between them. This CDR3 is built from 15 residues. CDR1 is LGHNA and CDR2 is YNFKEQ in the germline V gene. The CDR3 loop is CASSQDLEGAQPQHF. Here the CDR3 DNA reads TGTGCCAGCAGCCAAGATCTCGAGGGTGCCCAGCCCCAGCATTTT.

The CDR3 loop is CASSEPQGGEKLFF. As DNA, the CDR3 is TGTGCCAGCAGTGAACCCCAGGGGGGGGAAAAACTGTTTTTT. This rearrangement joins TRBV6-1 to TRBJ1-4, with 7 bases that match TRBD1. Germline CDR1 reads MNHNS; CDR2 reads SASEGT. Germline trimming cut 2 bases from V and 8 bases from J; bases unmatched to any gene: 5. The CDR3 spans 14 residues.

This rearrangement joins TRBV10-3 to TRBJ2-1; 8 nucleotides align to TRBD2. In germline, CDR1 is ENHRY, CDR2 SYGVKD. The CDR3 has 15 residues. V was pared by 5 bases and J by 4 bases, with 7 bases of the junction left unmatched. The CDR3 coding sequence is TGTGCCATCAGTCTGAGGACTAGCAGATACAATGAGCAGTTCTTC. It encodes CAISLRTSRYNEQFF.

This clone was observed a few times. The chain uses TRBV25-1 and TRBJ1-4, with 11 nucleotides matching TRBD1. Germline CDR1 MGHDK, CDR2 SYGVNS. This CDR3 comprises 16 residues. The J segment lost 8 bases and the V segment lost 4 bases, leaving 9 bases of the junction unmatched. The CDR3 region has the DNA TGTGCCAGCAGTGGACTCCGGGACAGGGGGGGGGAAAAACTGTTTTTT. Translated: CASSGLRDRGGEKLFF. The full variable domain, rest sourced from reference TRBV25-1 and TRBJ1-4, is EADIYQTPRYLVIGTGKKITLECSQTMGHDKMYWYQQDPGMELHLIHYSYGVNSTEKGDLSSESTVSRIRTEHFPLTLESARPSHTSQYLCASSGLRDRGGEKLFFGSGTQLSVL.

V gene TRBV29-1 combines with J gene TRBJ2-7, with 7 bases lining up with TRBD1. Trimming took 4 bases from V and 2 from J; bases not matched to a gene: 5. CDR3 size: 13 residues. The V gene's germline CDR1 is SQVTM and CDR2 ANQGSEA. CDR3 nucleotide sequence: TGCAGCGTTGCCGAGGGGGCCACCTACGAGCAGTACTTC. Translation gives CSVAEGATYEQYF.

This clone has at least ten counts. The gene calls are TRBV6-4 and TRBJ2-3; 8 bases line up with TRBD2. Germline trimming cut 3 bases from V and 4 bases from J; bases unmatched to any gene: 3. The CDR3 spans 14 residues. The V gene's germline CDR1 is MRHNA and CDR2 SNTAGT. CDR3 sequence reads: CASSEAGASDTQYF. The CDR3 bases are TGTGCCAGCAGTGAAGCGGGAGCGTCAGATACGCAGTATTTT.

V and J are TRBV19 and TRBJ2-3, with 8 bases fitting TRBD2. The CDR3 sequence is 14 residues long. Germline V CDR1 and CDR2: LNHDA, SQIVND (reference sequence). V dropped 5 bases and J dropped 5; count of bases not matched to a gene: 6. The CDR3 loop is CASSVSGMGDTQYF. The CDR3 DNA reads as TGTGCCAGTAGTGTTAGCGGGATGGGAGATACGCAGTATTTT.

In its sample, this clone was seen a few times. V and J are TRBV5-1 and TRBJ2-7; 14 nucleotides agree with TRBD2. The CDR3 sequence is 15 residues long. The V gene end was trimmed by 4 bases and the J gene end by 3 bases; junction bases not matched to a gene: 3. Germline V gives CDR1 SGHRS, CDR2 YFSETQ. This CDR3 reads CASSEGLAGVYEQYF. CDR3 nucleotides: TGCGCCAGCAGCGAGGGACTAGCGGGAGTCTACGAGCAGTACTTC.

V gene TRBV28 combines with J gene TRBJ2-2, with no clear D. V was cut by 3 bases and J by 5 bases, with 16 bases left in between. This CDR3 region has 16 residues. Germline V CDR1 and CDR2: MDHEN, SYDVKM. The CDR3 DNA is TGTGCCAGCAGTTTTGAAAAGGGCTCTAGAACCGGGGAGCTGTTTTTT. As protein: CASSFEKGSRTGELFF. Variable domain in full (rest from reference TRBV28 and TRBJ2-2): DVKVTQSSRYLVKRTGEKVFLECVQDMDHENMFWYRQDPGLGLRLIYFSYDVKMKEKGDIPEGYSVSREKKERFSLILESASTNQTSMYLCASSFEKGSRTGELFFGEGSRLTVL.

The chain couples TRBV9 to TRBJ2-3, with 7 bases that match TRBD2. The V gene's germline CDR1 is SGDLS and CDR2 YYNGEE. This CDR3 comprises 18 residues. The V segment lost 2 bases and the J segment 2 bases; nucleotides outside the gene matches: 14. CDR3 region: CASSVEASGLSFTDTQYF. CDR3 in DNA: TGTGCCAGCAGCGTCGAGGCTAGCGGTTTATCCTTCACAGATACGCAGTATTTT.